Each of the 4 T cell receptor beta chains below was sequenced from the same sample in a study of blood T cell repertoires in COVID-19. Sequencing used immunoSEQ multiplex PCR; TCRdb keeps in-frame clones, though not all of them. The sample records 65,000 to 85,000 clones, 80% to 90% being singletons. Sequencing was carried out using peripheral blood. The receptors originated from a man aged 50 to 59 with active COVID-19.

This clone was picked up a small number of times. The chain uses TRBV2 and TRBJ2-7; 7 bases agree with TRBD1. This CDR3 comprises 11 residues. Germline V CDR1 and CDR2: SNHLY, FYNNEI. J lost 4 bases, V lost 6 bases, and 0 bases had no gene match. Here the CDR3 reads CASRQGYEQYF. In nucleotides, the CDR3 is TGTGCCAGCAGACAGGGGTACGAGCAGTACTTC. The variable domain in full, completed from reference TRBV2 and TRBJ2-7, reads EPEVTQTPSHQVTQMGQEVILRCVPISNHLYFYWYRQILGQKVEFLVSFYNNEISEKSEIFDDQFSVERPDGSNFTLKIRSTKLEDSAMYFCASRQGYEQYFGPGTRLTVT.

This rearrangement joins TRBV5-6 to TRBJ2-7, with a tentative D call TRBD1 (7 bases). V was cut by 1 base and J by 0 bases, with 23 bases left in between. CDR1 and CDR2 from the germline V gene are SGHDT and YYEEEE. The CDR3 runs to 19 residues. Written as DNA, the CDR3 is TGTGCCAGCAGCTTGTTCGGGGGTTCCGGGACAGTCCCCTCCTACGAGCAGTACTTC. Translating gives CASSLFGGSGTVPSYEQYF.

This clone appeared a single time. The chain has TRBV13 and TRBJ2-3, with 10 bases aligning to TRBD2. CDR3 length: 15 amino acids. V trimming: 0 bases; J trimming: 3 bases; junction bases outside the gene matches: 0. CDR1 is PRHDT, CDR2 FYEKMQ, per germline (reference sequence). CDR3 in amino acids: CASSLGAGGTDTQYF. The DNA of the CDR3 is TGTGCCAGCAGCTTAGGAGCGGGGGGGACAGATACGCAGTATTTT.

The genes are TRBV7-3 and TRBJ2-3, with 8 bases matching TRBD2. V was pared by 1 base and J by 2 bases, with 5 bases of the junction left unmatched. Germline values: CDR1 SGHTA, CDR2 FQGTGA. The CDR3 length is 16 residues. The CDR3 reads CASSLSAGGSTDTQYF. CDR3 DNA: TGTGCCAGCAGCTTAAGTGCGGGGGGCTCCACAGATACGCAGTATTTT.